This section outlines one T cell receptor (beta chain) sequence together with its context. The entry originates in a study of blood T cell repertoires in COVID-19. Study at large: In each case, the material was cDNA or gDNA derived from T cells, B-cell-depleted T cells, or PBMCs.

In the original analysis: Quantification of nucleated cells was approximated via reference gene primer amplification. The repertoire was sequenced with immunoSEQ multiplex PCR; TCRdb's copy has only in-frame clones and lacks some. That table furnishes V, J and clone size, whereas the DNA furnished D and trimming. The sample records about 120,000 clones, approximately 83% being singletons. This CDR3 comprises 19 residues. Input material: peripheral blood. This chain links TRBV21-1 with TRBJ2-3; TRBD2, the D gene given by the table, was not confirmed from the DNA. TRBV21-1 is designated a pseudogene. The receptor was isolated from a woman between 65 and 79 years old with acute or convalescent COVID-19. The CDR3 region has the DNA TGTGCCAGCAGCAAAAGGGAACTAGCGGGGGGGTTCTGCACAGATACGCAGTATTTT. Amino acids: CASSKRELAGGFCTDTQYF.